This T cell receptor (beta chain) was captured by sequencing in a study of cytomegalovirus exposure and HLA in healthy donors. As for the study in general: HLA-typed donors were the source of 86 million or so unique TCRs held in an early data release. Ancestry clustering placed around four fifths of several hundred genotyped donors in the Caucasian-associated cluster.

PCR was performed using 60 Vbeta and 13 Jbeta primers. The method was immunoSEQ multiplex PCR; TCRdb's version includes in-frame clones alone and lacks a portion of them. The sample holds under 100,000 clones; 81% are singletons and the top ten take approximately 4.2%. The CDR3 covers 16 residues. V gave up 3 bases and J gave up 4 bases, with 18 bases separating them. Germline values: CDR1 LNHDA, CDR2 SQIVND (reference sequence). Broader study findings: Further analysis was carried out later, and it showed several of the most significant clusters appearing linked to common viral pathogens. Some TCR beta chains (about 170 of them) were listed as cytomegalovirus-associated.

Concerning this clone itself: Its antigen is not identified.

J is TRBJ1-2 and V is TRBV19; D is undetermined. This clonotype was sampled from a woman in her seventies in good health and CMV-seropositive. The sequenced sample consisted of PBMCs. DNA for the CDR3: TGTGCCAGTAGTATTGGCCCGCCAGTCATGATCTATGGCTACACCTTC. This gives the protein CASSIGPPVMIYGYTF.